These 21 T cell receptor beta chains originate from one sample sequenced in a study of CD8+CD57+ T cells in acquired aplastic anemia. Investigators profiled TCR beta VDJ and CDR3 from genomic DNA template. TCRdb re-derived calls from the reads in MiXCR, one entry per CDR3 protein. The sample consists of some 280,000 distinct CDR3 sequences, 55% to 60% of them appearing once. The sequenced material came from sorted CD4+, CD8+, or CD8+CD57+ T cells (not recorded which) from PBMCs. These receptors were obtained from a human donor with severe aplastic anemia or a healthy control (not recorded which).

This clonotype was counted ten times or more. The V call is TRBV5-1, the J call TRBJ2-6, with D possibly being TRBD1 (6 bases). CDR1 and CDR2 (germline): SGHRS, YFSETQ. The ends were cut back, 0 bases at V and 0 bases at J, with 13 bases in the middle. There are 18 residues in the CDR3. As DNA, the CDR3 is TGCGCCAGCAGCTTGGGGACAGTTACTAGCTCTGGGGCCAACGTCCTGACTTTC. Translating it yields CASSLGTVTSSGANVLTF.

The rearrangement uses TRBV20-1 and TRBJ1-2; D unresolved. The CDR3 loop spans 13 amino acids. The V gene's germline CDR1 is DFQATT and CDR2 SNEGSKA (reference sequence). Trimming pared 3 bases from V and 8 bases from J, leaving 16 bases between. The CDR3 region has the DNA TGCAGTGCTAGCCAAGGAGGACCTCTCGGCTACACCTTC. Residues: CSASQGGPLGYTF.

This clonotype was recorded at least ten times. This sequence joins TRBV20-1 and TRBJ1-4; D remains ambiguous. The V gene's germline CDR1 is DFQATT and CDR2 SNEGSKA (reference sequence). The CDR3 consists of 13 residues. V lost 6 bases, J lost 1 base, and 9 bases lay in between. CDR3 sequence: CSAPDGTNEKLFF. In DNA form, the CDR3 reads TGCAGTGCCCCGGACGGAACTAATGAAAAACTGTTTTTT.

This clonotype was counted a few times. Germline is not matched at one junction end, which may reflect a read error. The chain combines TRBV10-3 with TRBJ2-7, with a possible D match to TRBD1 (6 bases). Germline assignment: CDR1 ENHRY and CDR2 SYGVKD. CDR3 length: 16 residues. The CDR3 is CASSLQGLEGGYEQYF. The CDR3 nucleotides are TGTGCCAGCAGTTTACAGGGTTTGGAAGGTGGCTACGAGCAGTACTTC.

The chain is built from TRBV9 and TRBJ1-2; 7 positions match TRBD1. The CDR3 runs 15 residues. Germline V CDR1 and CDR2: SGDLS, YYNGEE. V shed 4 bases, J shed 2 bases, and the junction held 8 bases outside the gene matches. The CDR3 region has the DNA TGTGCCAGCAGCCGACCCGGGACAGTAAACTATGGCTACACCTTC. It translates to CASSRPGTVNYGYTF.

The chain joins TRBV19 to TRBJ2-7; TRBD1 is a possible D gene (6 bases). The CDR3 extends over 12 amino acids. Trimming removed 10 bases from V and 7 bases from J, with 17 bases in between. Germline V CDR1 and CDR2: LNHDA, SQIVND (reference sequence). This CDR3 is CATSDSYWEQYF. The CDR3 DNA is TGTGCCACCTCGGACAGCTACTGGGAGCAGTACTTC.

There are many counts of this clonotype. CDR3 sequence reads: CASSLWGQGALGDTEAFF. CDR3 coding DNA: TGCGCCAGCAGCTTGTGGGGACAGGGGGCCCTAGGGGACACTGAAGCTTTCTTT. The V and J genes are TRBV5-1 and TRBJ1-1; 12 positions match TRBD1. Germline CDR1 SGHRS, CDR2 YFSETQ. V shed 1 base, J shed 3 bases, and the junction held 10 bases outside the gene matches. This CDR3 region has 18 residues.

The chain employs TRBV9 and TRBJ1-3; D remains unclear. Trimming took 4 bases from V and 2 from J, leaving 10 bases between them. The CDR3 covers 14 residues. Germline CDR1 SGDLS, CDR2 YYNGEE. DNA of the CDR3: TGTGCCAGCAGCCCTCGAACGGCTGGAAACACCATATATTTT. Protein product: CASSPRTAGNTIYF.

This clonotype was detected ten times or more. V usage is TRBV7-9 and J usage is TRBJ2-5; 14 bases fit TRBD2. Germline V gene data show CDR1 as SEHNR and CDR2 as FQNEAQ (reference sequence). The V gene end was trimmed by 5 bases and the J gene end by 5 bases; junction bases not matched to a gene: 10. CDR3 length: 17 amino acids. As DNA, the CDR3 is TGTGCCAGCAGCCGCCGGACTAGCGGGGGGTGGAGTGAGACCCAGTACTTC. This sequence encodes CASSRRTSGGWSETQYF.

This clonotype was seen a single time. This chain joins TRBV20-1 and TRBJ2-1; 7 bases map to TRBD1. The CDR3 runs 12 residues. Germline loops: CDR1 DFQATT, CDR2 SNEGSKA (reference sequence). For the CDR3, the DNA is TGCAGCGGGACAGTCTCCTACAATGAGCAGTTCTTC. Its protein is CSGTVSYNEQFF.

The rearrangement joins TRBV10-1 to TRBJ2-3; 10 bases match TRBD1. CDR1 is WNHNN, CDR2 SYGVQD, per germline (reference sequence). V was pared by 6 bases and J by 6 bases, with 6 bases of the junction left unmatched. This CDR3 is 14 amino acids long. The CDR3 region is CASSTRQGADTQYF. As DNA, the CDR3 is TGCGCCAGCAGCACCAGACAGGGGGCGGATACGCAGTATTTT.

This clonotype was counted at least ten times. This chain links TRBV5-1 with TRBJ2-7; the D gene is possibly TRBD2 (6 bases). Germline values: CDR1 SGHRS, CDR2 YFSETQ. CDR3 length: 15 residues. Trimming took 0 bases from V and 1 from J, leaving 11 bases between them. The DNA for the CDR3 is TGCGCCAGCAGCTTGGAAGTGGGGGGTTCCTACGAGCAGTACTTC. Encoded protein: CASSLEVGGSYEQYF.

This clonotype was observed many times. The chain employs TRBV30 and TRBJ1-6; D perhaps matches TRBD1 (5 bases). The germline V gene encodes CDR1 GTSNPN and CDR2 SVGIG (reference sequence). CDR3 size: 17 residues. Trimming stripped 0 bases from V and 5 bases from J, with 17 bases between. CDR3 region: CAWSVHGVRGDNSPLHF. In DNA, the CDR3 is TGTGCCTGGAGTGTACACGGTGTCCGGGGGGATAATTCACCCCTCCACTTT.

This clonotype was counted at least ten times. The chain carries TRBV27 and TRBJ1-2; a weak D match, TRBD1 (5 bases). With 8 bases removed from V and 2 bases from J, the gap between germline ends came to 24 bases. The CDR3 contains 17 residues. Germline V gene data show CDR1 as MNHEY and CDR2 as SMNVEV (reference sequence). CDR3 loop: CASGRDLGVGLNYGYTF. DNA of the CDR3: TGTGCCAGCGGTAGGGACTTGGGGGTCGGTCTCAACTATGGCTACACCTTC.

This sequence joins TRBV7-2 and TRBJ2-7; TRBD2 matches at 8 bases. Germline V CDR1 and CDR2: SGHTA, FQGNSA. V lost 5 bases, J lost 5 bases, and 5 bases stayed unmatched. The CDR3 length is 13 residues. The chain's CDR3 is CASSNGLAHEQYF. The CDR3 region has the DNA TGTGCCAGCAGCAACGGACTAGCCCACGAGCAGTACTTC.

The chain couples TRBV7-9 to TRBJ1-6; D remains ambiguous. This CDR3 contains 16 residues. In germline, CDR1 is SEHNR, CDR2 FQNEAQ (reference sequence). V was trimmed by 5 bases and J by 0 bases, leaving 11 bases between them. The CDR3 region is CASSLLDASYNSPLHF. CDR3 nucleotide sequence: TGTGCCAGCAGCCTCCTCGACGCCTCCTATAATTCACCCCTCCACTTT.

The V call is TRBV28, the J call TRBJ2-7; D is ambiguous. The CDR3 spans 15 residues. The ends were cut back, 2 bases at V and 4 bases at J, with 15 bases in the middle. The germline V gene encodes CDR1 MDHEN and CDR2 SYDVKM. The CDR3 loop reads CASSLRASEAYEQYF. The CDR3 nucleotides are TGTGCCAGCAGTTTAAGGGCTAGTGAGGCTTACGAGCAGTACTTC.

The rearrangement uses TRBV2 and TRBJ2-5, with TRBD2 as a possible D gene (5 bases). The CDR3 contains 13 residues. The germline V gene encodes CDR1 SNHLY and CDR2 FYNNEI. The V end lost 6 bases, the J end lost 6 bases, and 14 bases lay between the germline ends. This CDR3 is CASRSTGMQTQYF. Written as DNA, the CDR3 is TGTGCCAGCAGGTCCACCGGGATGCAGACCCAGTACTTC.

Written as DNA, the CDR3 is TGCAGCGTTGAAGACGCGGTCGACTACGAGCAGTACTTC. This translates into CSVEDAVDYEQYF. The chain carries TRBV29-1 and TRBJ2-7; D not resolved. Germline V lookup: CDR1 SQVTM, CDR2 ANQGSEA. The ends were cut back, 0 bases at V and 3 bases at J, with 9 bases in the middle. This CDR3 region has 13 residues.

V and J are TRBV7-8 and TRBJ2-1; D is ambiguous. The CDR3 runs 14 residues. V was clipped by 5 bases and J by 5 bases, with 13 bases between them. The germline V gene has CDR1 SGHVS and CDR2 FQNEAQ. The CDR3 DNA follows: TGTGCCAGCAGCCCGCAAGGTTCGAACAATGAGCAGTTCTTC. Translated, it gives CASSPQGSNNEQFF.

The chain recombines TRBV10-3 with TRBJ1-3, with TRBD1 as a possible D gene (5 bases). The CDR3 spans 13 residues. V gave up 9 bases and J gave up 4 bases, with 13 bases separating them. Germline values: CDR1 ENHRY, CDR2 SYGVKD. The CDR3 spells CAIAGGAGNTIYF. The CDR3 bases are TGTGCCATAGCCGGGGGAGCCGGAAACACCATATATTTT.